A selection of T cell receptor beta chains follows, all from one sample in a study of STAT3 mutations in large granular lymphocyte leukemia. Data came from immunoSEQ multiplex PCR; TCRdb stores just in-frame clones and leaves some out. This table has about 6,000 clones, 34% appearing once. The source material was peripheral blood mononuclear cells. The receptor source for this set is a woman aged 40 to 50 with T-cell large granular lymphocyte leukemia. Some clones in this sample may be carry-over from other donors' samples. CDR3s include the opening cysteine and the closing phenylalanine or tryptophan. Each record gives: V gene, J gene, clone size, D gene, CDR3 protein, CDR3 DNA. A D gene is named only where the DNA matches it firmly. The size entry is marked missing in some rows and otherwise reads once, few, many or a size class.

v_call: TRBV13
j_call: TRBJ2-1
clone_size: few
d_call: .
cdr3_aa: CASSSGDEQFF
cdr3_nt: TGTGCCAGCAGTTCAGGGGATGAGCAGTTCTTC

v_call: TRBV7-9
j_call: TRBJ1-1
clone_size: few
d_call: .
cdr3_aa: CASSLAGTEAFF
cdr3_nt: TGTGCCAGCAGCTTAGCGGGAACTGAAGCTTTCTTT

v_call: TRBV30
j_call: TRBJ1-4
clone_size: .
d_call: .
cdr3_aa: CAWSQFEDEKLFF
cdr3_nt: TGTGCCTGGAGCCAATTTGAGGATGAAAAACTGTTTTTT

v_call: TRBV30
j_call: TRBJ1-1
clone_size: .
d_call: .
cdr3_aa: CAWSVSGEEAFF
cdr3_nt: TGTGCCTGGAGTGTCTCCGGGGAAGAAGCTTTCTTT

v_call: TRBV30
j_call: TRBJ2-1
clone_size: few
d_call: .
cdr3_aa: CAWSVQVAASYNEQFF
cdr3_nt: TGTGCCTGGAGTGTACAGGTAGCCGCCTCCTACAATGAGCAGTTCTTC

v_call: TRBV30
j_call: TRBJ2-7
clone_size: .
d_call: TRBD1
cdr3_aa: CAWAGTGNGEQYF
cdr3_nt: TGTGCCTGGGCCGGGACAGGGAATGGCGAGCAGTACTTC

v_call: TRBV2
j_call: TRBJ1-5
clone_size: few
d_call: TRBD1
cdr3_aa: CASSGGTGGSQPQHF
cdr3_nt: TGTGCCAGCAGTGGGGGGACAGGGGGATCTCAGCCCCAGCATTTT

v_call: TRBV7-8
j_call: TRBJ1-2
clone_size: .
d_call: TRBD1
cdr3_aa: CASSPRDRGADGYTF
cdr3_nt: TGTGCCAGCAGCCCTCGGGACAGGGGAGCGGATGGCTACACCTTC

v_call: TRBV27
j_call: TRBJ1-5
clone_size: .
d_call: .
cdr3_aa: CASSPRGQVSNQPQHF
cdr3_nt: TGTGCCAGCAGTCCGCGGGGGCAGGTGAGCAATCAGCCCCAGCATTTT

v_call: TRBV5-1
j_call: TRBJ1-6
clone_size: few
d_call: .
cdr3_aa: CASSLEIGDSPLHF
cdr3_nt: TGCGCCAGCAGCTTGGAAATAGGGGATTCACCCCTCCACTTT

v_call: TRBV5-6
j_call: TRBJ1-5
clone_size: .
d_call: .
cdr3_aa: CASSLSSRSNQPQHF
cdr3_nt: TGTGCCAGCAGCTTATCCTCGCGGAGCAATCAGCCCCAGCATTTT

v_call: TRBV27
j_call: TRBJ2-1
clone_size: .
d_call: TRBD2
cdr3_aa: CASSPIAGGYNEQFF
cdr3_nt: TGTGCCAGCAGTCCTATAGCGGGAGGCTACAATGAGCAGTTCTTC

v_call: TRBV5-6
j_call: TRBJ1-1
clone_size: few
d_call: .
cdr3_aa: CASSLGEGVLNTEAFF
cdr3_nt: TGTGCCAGCAGCTTGGGGGAGGGTGTATTGAACACTGAAGCTTTCTTT

v_call: TRBV19
j_call: TRBJ2-7
clone_size: .
d_call: TRBD2
cdr3_aa: CASSILAGYTYEQYF
cdr3_nt: TGTGCCAGTAGTATTCTAGCGGGATACACCTACGAGCAGTACTTC

v_call: TRBV5-1
j_call: TRBJ1-6
clone_size: .
d_call: .
cdr3_aa: CASSLDGQGAYNSPLHF
cdr3_nt: TGCGCCAGCAGCTTGGATGGGCAGGGCGCCTATAATTCACCCCTCCACTTT

v_call: TRBV30
j_call: TRBJ2-3
clone_size: .
d_call: TRBD1
cdr3_aa: CAWDRGFSTDTQYF
cdr3_nt: TGTGCCTGGGACAGGGGGTTTAGCACAGATACGCAGTATTTT

v_call: TRBV27
j_call: TRBJ2-1
clone_size: few
d_call: .
cdr3_aa: CASSPLIGSIYNEQFF
cdr3_nt: TGTGCCAGCAGTCCCCTAATAGGGTCCATCTACAATGAGCAGTTCTTC

v_call: TRBV7-9
j_call: TRBJ2-1
clone_size: .
d_call: .
cdr3_aa: CASSLTTWGSYNEQFF
cdr3_nt: TGTGCCAGCAGCTTAACCACCTGGGGGTCCTACAATGAGCAGTTCTTC

v_call: TRBV12-5
j_call: TRBJ2-5
clone_size: few
d_call: .
cdr3_aa: CASGEETQYF
cdr3_nt: TGTGCTAGTGGTGAAGAGACCCAGTACTTC

v_call: TRBV18
j_call: TRBJ2-1
clone_size: .
d_call: TRBD1
cdr3_aa: CASSLTTGANFNEQFF
cdr3_nt: TGTGCCAGCTCACTAACCACAGGGGCGAATTTCAATGAGCAGTTCTTC

v_call: TRBV5-4
j_call: TRBJ2-5
clone_size: .
d_call: .
cdr3_aa: CASSPVSGGGETQYF
cdr3_nt: TGTGCCAGCAGCCCCGTGTCGGGGGGCGGGGAGACCCAGTACTTC

v_call: TRBV10-3
j_call: TRBJ2-1
clone_size: .
d_call: TRBD2
cdr3_aa: CAISESTPGLGTYNEQFF
cdr3_nt: TGTGCCATCAGTGAGTCCACACCGGGACTAGGTACCTACAATGAGCAGTTCTTC

v_call: TRBV2
j_call: TRBJ1-1
clone_size: medium-sized
d_call: .
cdr3_aa: CASSSGQLSPAEAFF
cdr3_nt: TGTGCCAGCAGTTCGGGGCAATTGTCTCCCGCTGAAGCTTTCTTT

v_call: TRBV28
j_call: TRBJ2-7
clone_size: few
d_call: .
cdr3_aa: CASTGTPSYEQYF
cdr3_nt: TGTGCCAGCACCGGGACTCCCTCCTACGAGCAGTACTTC

v_call: TRBV11-2
j_call: TRBJ2-7
clone_size: few
d_call: TRBD1
cdr3_aa: CASSSLQGGSYEQYF
cdr3_nt: TGTGCCAGCAGCTCGCTACAGGGGGGATCCTACGAGCAGTACTTC

v_call: TRBV7-7
j_call: TRBJ2-5
clone_size: .
d_call: TRBD1
cdr3_aa: CASSRGQGPTETQYF
cdr3_nt: TGTGCTAGCAGCCGTGGACAGGGACCAACAGAGACCCAGTACTTC

v_call: TRBV4-1
j_call: TRBJ2-5
clone_size: .
d_call: TRBD2
cdr3_aa: CASSQGLAGGQETQYF
cdr3_nt: TGCGCCAGCAGCCAGGGACTAGCGGGGGGCCAAGAGACCCAGTACTTC

v_call: TRBV5-1
j_call: TRBJ2-2
clone_size: .
d_call: TRBD2
cdr3_aa: CASSANPGLAGGRTGELFF
cdr3_nt: TGCGCCAGCAGCGCCAACCCGGGACTAGCGGGGGGGCGCACCGGGGAGCTGTTTTTT

v_call: TRBV6-1
j_call: TRBJ2-7
clone_size: few
d_call: .
cdr3_aa: CASSEAMSLQYF
cdr3_nt: TGTGCCAGCAGTGAAGCAATGTCGTTACAGTACTTC

v_call: TRBV27
j_call: TRBJ2-5
clone_size: .
d_call: .
cdr3_aa: CASSSLDRKETQYF
cdr3_nt: TGTGCCAGCAGTTCCTTGGACAGAAAGGAGACCCAGTACTTC

v_call: TRBV4-1
j_call: TRBJ1-5
clone_size: .
d_call: .
cdr3_aa: CASSQALGRAQPQHF
cdr3_nt: TGCGCCAGCAGCCAAGCACTCGGTAGGGCTCAGCCCCAGCATTTT

v_call: TRBV7-9
j_call: TRBJ2-3
clone_size: .
d_call: .
cdr3_aa: CASSLAPTTDTQYF
cdr3_nt: TGTGCCAGCAGCTTAGCGCCAACCACAGATACGCAGTATTTT

v_call: TRBV29-1
j_call: TRBJ1-1
clone_size: few
d_call: .
cdr3_aa: CSVYVPGAYITEAFF
cdr3_nt: TGCAGCGTTTATGTCCCGGGGGCTTATATCACTGAAGCTTTCTTT

v_call: TRBV29-1
j_call: TRBJ1-3
clone_size: .
d_call: .
cdr3_aa: CSAKQGSSGNTIYF
cdr3_nt: TGCAGCGCCAAACAGGGAAGCTCTGGAAACACCATATATTTT

v_call: TRBV5-1
j_call: TRBJ2-1
clone_size: .
d_call: TRBD2
cdr3_aa: CASSHQLAGGAISYNEQFF
cdr3_nt: TGCGCCAGCAGCCATCAACTAGCGGGAGGGGCCATTTCCTACAATGAGCAGTTCTTC

v_call: TRBV5-1
j_call: TRBJ2-2
clone_size: .
d_call: .
cdr3_aa: CASSLSGRDTGELFF
cdr3_nt: TGCGCCAGCAGCTTGTCCGGGAGAGACACCGGGGAGCTGTTTTTT

v_call: TRBV10-3
j_call: TRBJ1-5
clone_size: .
d_call: TRBD1
cdr3_aa: CATQGQGARQPQHF
cdr3_nt: TGTGCCACCCAAGGCCAGGGGGCCAGGCAGCCCCAGCATTTT

v_call: TRBV7-9
j_call: TRBJ1-2
clone_size: few
d_call: TRBD1
cdr3_aa: CASSLDRGPGYTF
cdr3_nt: TGTGCCAGCAGCCTCGACAGGGGGCCTGGCTACACCTTC

v_call: TRBV18
j_call: TRBJ2-1
clone_size: .
d_call: .
cdr3_aa: CASSPPMGGASYNEQFF
cdr3_nt: TGTGCCAGCTCACCACCGATGGGCGGGGCCTCCTACAATGAGCAGTTCTTC

v_call: TRBV4-3
j_call: TRBJ1-2
clone_size: few
d_call: .
cdr3_aa: CASSQETSLRDGYTF
cdr3_nt: TGCGCCAGCAGCCAAGAGACAAGTCTCCGGGATGGCTACACCTTC

v_call: TRBV7-2
j_call: TRBJ1-5
clone_size: .
d_call: .
cdr3_aa: CASGPRDDIGPQHF
cdr3_nt: TGTGCCAGCGGCCCCCGGGATGATATCGGGCCCCAGCATTTT

v_call: TRBV7-9
j_call: TRBJ1-2
clone_size: .
d_call: .
cdr3_aa: CASSPEGDGYTF
cdr3_nt: TGTGCCAGCAGCCCTGAAGGAGATGGCTACACCTTC

v_call: TRBV7-8
j_call: TRBJ2-3
clone_size: few
d_call: .
cdr3_aa: CASSLGGTRTDTQYF
cdr3_nt: TGTGCCAGCAGCTTAGGTGGGACGAGGACAGATACGCAGTATTTT

v_call: TRBV5-4
j_call: TRBJ2-1
clone_size: .
d_call: .
cdr3_aa: CASSATSSYNEQFF
cdr3_nt: TGTGCCAGCAGCGCGACTAGCTCCTACAATGAGCAGTTCTTC

v_call: TRBV7-2
j_call: TRBJ2-7
clone_size: .
d_call: .
cdr3_aa: CASSLGGLAYEQYF
cdr3_nt: TGTGCCAGCAGCTTAGGGGGACTGGCCTACGAGCAGTACTTC

v_call: TRBV21-1
j_call: TRBJ1-2
clone_size: .
d_call: .
cdr3_aa: CASRNGGKGTDYGYTF
cdr3_nt: TGTGCCAGCAGGAACGGGGGGAAGGGGACTGACTATGGCTACACCTTC

v_call: TRBV9
j_call: TRBJ1-1
clone_size: .
d_call: TRBD1
cdr3_aa: CASSVGDRGSEAFF
cdr3_nt: TGTGCCAGCAGCGTAGGTGACAGGGGATCTGAAGCTTTCTTT

v_call: TRBV30
j_call: TRBJ2-3
clone_size: .
d_call: .
cdr3_aa: CAWSGTGLSTDTQYF
cdr3_nt: TGTGCCTGGAGTGGAACGGGCCTATCCACAGATACGCAGTATTTT

v_call: TRBV7-2
j_call: TRBJ2-2
clone_size: .
d_call: TRBD1
cdr3_aa: CACRSGTGRTGELFF
cdr3_nt: TGTGCCTGCCGATCCGGGACAGGTCGGACCGGGGAGCTGTTTTTT

v_call: TRBV5-1
j_call: TRBJ1-2
clone_size: few
d_call: .
cdr3_aa: CASSSSSGDYGYTF
cdr3_nt: TGCGCCAGCAGCTCCTCTTCCGGGGACTATGGCTACACCTTC

v_call: TRBV5-4
j_call: TRBJ1-3
clone_size: .
d_call: .
cdr3_aa: CASSLDTGPGNTIYF
cdr3_nt: TGTGCCAGCAGCTTGGATACAGGGCCTGGAAACACCATATATTTT

v_call: TRBV10-3
j_call: TRBJ1-5
clone_size: .
d_call: .
cdr3_aa: CAISDSRGGVSNQPQHF
cdr3_nt: TGTGCCATCAGTGACTCACGAGGGGGGGTGAGCAATCAGCCCCAGCATTTT

v_call: TRBV7-2
j_call: TRBJ2-5
clone_size: .
d_call: .
cdr3_aa: CASSSPAYQETQYF
cdr3_nt: TGTGCCAGCAGCTCCCCAGCGTACCAAGAGACCCAGTACTTC

v_call: TRBV4-2
j_call: TRBJ1-1
clone_size: few
d_call: .
cdr3_aa: CASSPSPGVNTEAFF
cdr3_nt: TGTGCCAGCAGCCCGAGCCCAGGGGTGAACACTGAAGCTTTCTTT